This T cell receptor (beta chain) was identified in a study of CD8 T cells in ankylosing spondylitis. General study points: It appeared that ankylosing spondylitis blood was characterized by a TCR beta motif of 8 or 9 highly homologous variants. Reactive arthritis synovial fluid and blood were previously reported to contain some motif variants. Matched ankylosing spondylitis synovial fluid reportedly showed significant enrichment of disease-linked clones.

Of note for this clonotype: Its cognate antigen is unknown.

Making use of molecular barcodes, quantitative 5'-RACE generated TCR beta libraries. TCRdb itself ran the 5' RACE reads through MiXCR, one entry per CDR3 protein. The sample holds approximately 550,000 distinct CDR3 sequences, roughly 13% seen once. The sequencing input was blood, either unsorted or a sorted T cell fraction (not recorded which). This sequence was found in a male donor with ankylosing spondylitis.

CDR3 sequence: CATSTSEGVTQYF. The CDR3 region has the DNA TGTGCCACCAGTACCTCCGAGGGAGTGACCCAGTACTTC. J is TRBJ2-5 and V is TRBV24-1; perhaps TRBD2 as D (5 bases). In germline, CDR1 is KGHDR, CDR2 SFDVKD. Trimming stripped 6 bases from V and 7 bases from J, with 14 bases between. The length of the CDR3 is 13 residues.